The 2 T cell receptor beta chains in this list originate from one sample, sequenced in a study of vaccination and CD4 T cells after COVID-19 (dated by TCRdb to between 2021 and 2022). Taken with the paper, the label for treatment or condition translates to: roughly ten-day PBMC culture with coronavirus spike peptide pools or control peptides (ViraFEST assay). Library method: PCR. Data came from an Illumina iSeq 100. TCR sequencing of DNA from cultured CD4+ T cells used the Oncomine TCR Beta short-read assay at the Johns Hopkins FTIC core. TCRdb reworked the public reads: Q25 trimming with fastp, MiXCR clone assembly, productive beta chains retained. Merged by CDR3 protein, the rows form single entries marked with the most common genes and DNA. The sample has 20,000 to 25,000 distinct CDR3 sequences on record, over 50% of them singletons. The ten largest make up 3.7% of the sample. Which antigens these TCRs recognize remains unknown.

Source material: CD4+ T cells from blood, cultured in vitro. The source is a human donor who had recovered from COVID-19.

The CDR3 sequence: CASSLGYGGSGYTF. CDR3 DNA sequence: TGTGCCAGCAGCTTAGGGTATGGGGGATCTGGCTACACCTTC. This chain connects TRBV11-2 to TRBJ1-2; possibly TRBD1 for D (5 bases). The CDR3 has 14 amino acids. CDR1 is SGHAT and CDR2 is FQNNGV in the germline V gene. Trimming shortened V by 1 base and J by 7 bases, and 13 bases separated the two germline ends.

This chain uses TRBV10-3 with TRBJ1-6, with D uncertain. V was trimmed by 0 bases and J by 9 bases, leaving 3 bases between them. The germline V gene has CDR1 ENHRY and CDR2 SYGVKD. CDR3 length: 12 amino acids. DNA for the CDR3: TGTGCCATCAGTGAGTCGGGTTCACCCCTCCACTTT. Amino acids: CAISESGSPLHF.